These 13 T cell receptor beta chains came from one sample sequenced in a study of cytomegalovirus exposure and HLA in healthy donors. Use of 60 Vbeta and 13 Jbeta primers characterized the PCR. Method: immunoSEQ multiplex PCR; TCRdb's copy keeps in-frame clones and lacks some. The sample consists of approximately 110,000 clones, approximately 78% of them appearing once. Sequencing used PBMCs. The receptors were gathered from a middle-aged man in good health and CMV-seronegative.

The CDR3 coding sequence is TGTGCCAGTGAACGGACACCAACCAATGAGCAGTTCTTC. Protein product: CASERTPTNEQFF. The V gene is TRBV28, the J gene TRBJ2-1; the D gene is possibly TRBD1 (5 bases). Per the germline V gene, CDR1 is MDHEN and CDR2 is SYDVKM. CDR3 length equals 13 residues. V gave up 9 bases and J gave up 6 bases, with 15 bases separating them.

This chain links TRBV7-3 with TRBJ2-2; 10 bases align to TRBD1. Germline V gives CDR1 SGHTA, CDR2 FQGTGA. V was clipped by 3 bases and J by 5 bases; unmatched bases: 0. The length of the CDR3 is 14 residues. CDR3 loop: CASSLGQGTGELFF. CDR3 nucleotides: TGTGCCAGCAGCTTGGGACAGGGGACCGGGGAGCTGTTTTTT.

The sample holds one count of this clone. The CDR3 DNA sequence: TGCGCCAGCAGCTTGGTCGGGGGGTGGGATTCACCCCTCCACTTT. This sequence encodes CASSLVGGWDSPLHF. The J gene is TRBJ1-6, the V gene TRBV5-1; tentatively, D is TRBD1 (5 bases). Trimming left V 0 bases short and J 8 bases short, with 12 bases between. The CDR3 has 15 residues. Looked up from germline, CDR1 is SGHRS and CDR2 is YFSETQ.

CDR3 sequence (DNA): TGTGCCAGCAGTTTAGCCGGCAGGGGCCAAGAGACCCAGTACTTC. As protein: CASSLAGRGQETQYF. J is TRBJ2-5 and V is TRBV27, with TRBD1 as a possible D gene (6 bases). Germline V gene lookup returns CDR1 MNHEY and CDR2 SMNVEV (reference sequence). The CDR3 is 15 amino acids. V lost 2 bases, J lost 1 base, and 11 bases lay in between.

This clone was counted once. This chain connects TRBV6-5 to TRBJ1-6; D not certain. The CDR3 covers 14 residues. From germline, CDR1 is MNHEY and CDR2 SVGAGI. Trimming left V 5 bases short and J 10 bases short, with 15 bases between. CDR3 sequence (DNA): TGTGCCAGCAGTATTGGGAGCGACGCATCACCCCTCCACTTT. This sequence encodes CASSIGSDASPLHF.

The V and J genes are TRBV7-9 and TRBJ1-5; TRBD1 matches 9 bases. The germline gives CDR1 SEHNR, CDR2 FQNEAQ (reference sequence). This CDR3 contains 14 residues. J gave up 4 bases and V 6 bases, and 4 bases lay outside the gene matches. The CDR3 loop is CASSTGGPNQPQHF. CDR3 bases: TGTGCCAGCAGTACAGGGGGCCCAAATCAGCCCCAGCATTTT.

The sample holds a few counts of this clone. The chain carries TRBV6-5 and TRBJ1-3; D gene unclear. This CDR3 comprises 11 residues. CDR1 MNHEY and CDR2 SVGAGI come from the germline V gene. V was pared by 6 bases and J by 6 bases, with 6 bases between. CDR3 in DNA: TGTGCCAGCAGGAGGGAAAACACCATATATTTT. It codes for CASRRENTIYF.

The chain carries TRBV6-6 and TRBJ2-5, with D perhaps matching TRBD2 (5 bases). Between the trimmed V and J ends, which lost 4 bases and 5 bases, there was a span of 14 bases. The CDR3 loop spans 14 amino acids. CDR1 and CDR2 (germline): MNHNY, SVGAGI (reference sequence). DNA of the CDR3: TGTGCCAGCAGTTCGTTAGCGTCGGGGGAGACCCAGTACTTC. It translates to CASSSLASGETQYF.

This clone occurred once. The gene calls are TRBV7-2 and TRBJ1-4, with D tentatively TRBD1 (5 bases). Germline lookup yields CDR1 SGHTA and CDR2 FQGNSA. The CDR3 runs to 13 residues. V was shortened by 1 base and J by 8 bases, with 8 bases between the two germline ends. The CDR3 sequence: CASSLGTKEKLFF. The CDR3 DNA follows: TGTGCCAGCAGCTTAGGGACAAAGGAAAAACTGTTTTTT.

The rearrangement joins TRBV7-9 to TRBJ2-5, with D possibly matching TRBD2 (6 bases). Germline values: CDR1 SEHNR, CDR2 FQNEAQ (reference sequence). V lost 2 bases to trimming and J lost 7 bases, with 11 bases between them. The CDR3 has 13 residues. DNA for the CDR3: TGTGCCAGCAGCTTACTAGCGCTTGCGACCCAGTACTTC. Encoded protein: CASSLLALATQYF.

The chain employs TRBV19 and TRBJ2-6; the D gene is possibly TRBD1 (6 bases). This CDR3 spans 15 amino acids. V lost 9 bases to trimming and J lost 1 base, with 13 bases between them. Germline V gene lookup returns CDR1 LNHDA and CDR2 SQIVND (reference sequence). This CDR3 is CASSFTGSGANVLTF. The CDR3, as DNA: TGTGCCAGCAGTTTCACAGGGTCTGGGGCCAACGTCCTGACTTTC.

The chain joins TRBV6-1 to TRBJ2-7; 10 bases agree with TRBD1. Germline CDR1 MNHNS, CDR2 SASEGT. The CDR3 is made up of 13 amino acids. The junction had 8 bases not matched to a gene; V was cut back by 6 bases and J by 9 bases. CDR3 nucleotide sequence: TGTGCCAGCAGCGTGGACAGGGGGAATGGGCAGTACTTC. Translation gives CASSVDRGNGQYF.

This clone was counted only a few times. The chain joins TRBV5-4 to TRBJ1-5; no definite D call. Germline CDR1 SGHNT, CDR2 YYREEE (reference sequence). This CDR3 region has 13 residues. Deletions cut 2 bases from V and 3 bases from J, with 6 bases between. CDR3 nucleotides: TGTGCCAGCAGCTTTCAGAACAATCAGCCCCAGCATTTT. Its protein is CASSFQNNQPQHF. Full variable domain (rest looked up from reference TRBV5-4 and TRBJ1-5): ETGVTQSPTHLIKTRGQQVTLRCSSQSGHNTVSWYQQALGQGPQFIFQYYREEENGRGNFPPRFSGLQFPNYSSELNVNALELDDSALYLCASSFQNNQPQHFGDGTRLSIL.